Given below is one TCR beta chain in context. This clonotype turned up a few times. The target of this receptor is not known. No much larger clone exists at a distance of one base, and base qualities are not known. These data come from a study of T-cell memory formation after mild COVID-19 (dated by TCRdb to the early 2020s). Describing the broader study: TCR sequence clusters from the two donors were largely donor specific. In two donors, T-cell clones that expanded and contracted after mild COVID-19 were followed by sequencing TCRalpha and TCRbeta repertoires longitudinally. The cohort comprised two young, previously healthy adult volunteers, one female and one male.

Study-wide conclusions, independent of this receptor: From day 15 to 85, contracting clones showed balanced CD4/CD8 phenotypes, whereas a second wave of clones that expanded from day 15 to 37 leaned towards CD4+. Some responding clones were detected in pre-infection memory, suggesting pre-existing cross-reactive memory T cells joined the SARS-CoV-2 response. Only two mild cases were covered by the study, and larger cohorts that include severe cases with pre-infection samples were considered necessary. The second-wave clones that peaked on day 37 were not confirmed to be SARS-CoV-2 specific. Contracting CD4+ clones were found mainly in CM and EM memory subsets, while CD8+ clones were enriched in EMRA.

The listed sequencing device is Illumina NovaSeq 6000. cDNA libraries for TCRalpha and TCRbeta were prepared by 5'RACE using constant-segment primers, with sample barcodes and unique molecular identifiers added. Trizol reagent was used to extract RNA from every sample. Amplification of the libraries took two PCR steps, and the second step added a second sample barcode plus Illumina TruSeq adapters. Sequencing of the libraries was done on an Illumina NovaSeq, producing 2 x 150 bp paired-end reads. Processing in the source paper ran as follows. Reads were demultiplexed and collapsed into UMI-guided consensus sequences with migec v1.2.7. Using mixcr v2.1.11, the UMI consensuses were aligned to TRA and TRB V and J templates and assembled into clonotypes. Expanded or contracted clonotypes were those called significant by both edgeR and NoisET, with noise models trained on biological replicates. For edgeR calls, the thresholds were a false discovery rate-adjusted p below 0.01 and a log2 fold-change of 1. As an exploratory analysis of dynamics, max-normalized trajectories of the 1000 most abundant clonotypes were examined by PCA with hierarchical clustering. Each responding clone was given a CD4 or CD8 phenotype based on the CD4+ and CD8+ repertoires, which had been sequenced separately. TCRdb trimmed the raw reads at Q25, called clones with MiXCR and kept productive beta chains. Each entry merges the rows of one CDR3 protein and shows their most common DNA and genes. TCRdb, not the authors, supplied the V and J calls. The table for this sample lists roughly 370,000 distinct CDR3 sequences; roughly 15% of them were counted only once. About 22% of the sample is taken by the ten largest.

Ficoll-Paque density gradient centrifugation was used to isolate PBMCs. The germline V gene encodes CDR1 MNHEY and CDR2 SVGAGI. There are 15 amino acids in the CDR3, from cysteine to phenylalanine inclusive. Only the CDR3 part of the read is kept: 45 bases, read in frame from the first base. Trimming removed 6 bases from V and 1 base from J, leaving 10 bases between the germline ends. The sample consisted of PBMCs or a T cell subset sorted from them (not recorded which). The sequence is built from TRBV6-5 and TRBJ1-6, and the D gene may be TRBD1, 6 bases matching. This clonotype originated in a man younger than 35 who had mild COVID-19 (a few samples of this study predate the infection). The sample titles of this study are shuffled in the database, so cell type and time point are left out; the donor was told from shared clones. The CDR3 is CASRPGQSYNSPLHF. The sequenced DNA is TGTGCCAGCAGACCAGGACAGTCCTATAATTCACCCCTCCACTTT.